This T cell receptor beta chain emerged from a study of CD8 T cells in ankylosing spondylitis. Study results and caveats: Seemingly distinctive of ankylosing spondylitis blood was a TCR beta motif formed by eight highly homologous variants. There was reportedly significant enrichment of clones that were disease-linked in matched ankylosing spondylitis synovial fluid. Prior work had noted some motif variants in reactive arthritis blood and synovial fluid.

The CDR3 is 15 amino acids. Germline V gene data show CDR1 as SGHTA and CDR2 as FQGNSA. Trimming stripped 4 bases from V and 2 bases from J, with 11 bases between. A note on this clonotype: The antigen remains unidentified.

With molecular barcodes, quantitative 5'-RACE was used to make the TCR beta libraries. TCRdb reanalysed the 5' RACE reads using MiXCR and keeps one entry per CDR3 protein. The sample lists approximately 39,000 distinct CDR3 sequences, around an eighth occurring once. The sample taken for sequencing was synovial fluid, either unsorted or a sorted T cell fraction (not recorded which). The sequence derives from a male donor with ankylosing spondylitis. The gene calls are TRBV7-2 and TRBJ1-4; the D gene is possibly TRBD1 (5 bases). CDR3 protein: CASSYLRATNEKLFF. The CDR3 nucleotides read TGTGCCAGCAGCTACCTCAGGGCGACTAATGAAAAACTGTTTTTT. Supplemented by reference TRBV7-2 and TRBJ1-4, the full variable domain reads GAGVSQSPSNKVTEKGKDVELRCDPISGHTALYWYRQSLGQGLEFLIYFQGNSAPDKSGLPSDRFSAERTGGSVSTLTIQRTQQEDSAVYLCASSYLRATNEKLFFGSGTQLSVL.